The sample holds many counts of the clone carrying this TCR beta chain. The antigen is unknown. TCRdb analysed the RT-PCR reads with MiXCR anew, one entry per CDR3 protein. In the table there are roughly 630,000 distinct CDR3 sequences, around 15% of which are singletons. These data belong to a study of response to subunit inactivated influenza vaccine. General study findings and limits: Seasonal influenza vaccination, on each occasion, was suggested by the authors to recruit few new T cells.

CDR3 length equals 12 residues. Trimming shortened V by 3 bases and J by 2 bases, and 3 bases separated the two germline ends. Here the sequenced sample was PBMCs from blood, taken around 15 days before vaccination. The TCR comes from a man in his fifties who received an inactivated influenza vaccine. This sequence joins TRBV12-3 or TRBV12-4 and TRBJ2-3; D is uncertain. CDR3 sequence reads: CASSFATDTQYF. CDR3 bases: TGTGCCAGCAGTTTTGCCACAGATACGCAGTATTTT.